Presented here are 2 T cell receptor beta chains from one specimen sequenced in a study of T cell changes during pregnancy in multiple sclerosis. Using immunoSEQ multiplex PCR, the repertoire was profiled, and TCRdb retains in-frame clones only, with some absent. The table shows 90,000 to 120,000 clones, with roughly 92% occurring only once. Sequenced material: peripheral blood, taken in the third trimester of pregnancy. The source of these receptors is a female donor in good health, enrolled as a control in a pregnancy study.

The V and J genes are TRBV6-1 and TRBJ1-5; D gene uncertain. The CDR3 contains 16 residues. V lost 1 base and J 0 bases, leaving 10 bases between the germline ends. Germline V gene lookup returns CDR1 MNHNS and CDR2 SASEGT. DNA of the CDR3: TGTGCCAGCAGTGAAGGCAGGCAATATAGCAATCAGCCCCAGCATTTT. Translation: CASSEGRQYSNQPQHF.

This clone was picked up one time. The CDR3, as DNA: TGCGCCAGCAGTCATCGGAGGGTTGAGGATCAGCCCCAGCATTTT. It encodes CASSHRRVEDQPQHF. The rearrangement links TRBV23-1 to TRBJ1-5; D is unclear. TRBV23-1 is an ORF for which the function is uncertain. This CDR3 comprises 15 residues. Trimming stripped 3 bases from V and 5 bases from J, with 14 bases between.